These 10 T cell receptor beta chains were sequenced from one sample in a study of regulatory T cells in long-lasting Graves disease. iRepertoire HTBI primers and Arm-PCR of CDR3 regions built TCR beta libraries. MiXCR, run by TCRdb on the multiplex PCR reads, gives a single entry per CDR3 protein. This sample has about 460,000 distinct CDR3 sequences; 12% to 15% occur once, and the top ten carry over 15%. Documented time point: newly diagnosed GD, antithyroid drugs for less than 3 months. Extracted RNA from PBMCs served as the source of the TCR library. These same data were also listed under a study on T cells in Graves' hyperthyroidism and ophthalmopathy.

The sample in question was peripheral blood mononuclear cells (PBMCs), obtained at new diagnosis, from a patient treated with antithyroid drugs. The receptors were sampled from a woman in her 50s with Graves disease.

This clonotype was recorded many times. The chain uses TRBV18 and TRBJ2-1, with TRBD2 matching over 8 bases. Germline V CDR1 and CDR2: KGHSH, LQKENI. With V trimmed by 2 bases and J by 8 bases, 11 bases remained unmatched. The CDR3 sequence is 16 residues long. CDR3 in DNA: TGTGCCAGCTCACCAGGCGGGGGGCGGAGGATCGATGAGCAGTTCTTC. Encoded protein: CASSPGGGRRIDEQFF.

This clonotype was counted between two and nine times. The DNA of the CDR3 is TGCGCCAGCAGCCAAGCGGCGGGGTCCTCCTACGAGCAGTACTTC. Amino acid sequence: CASSQAAGSSYEQYF. The chain is built from TRBV4-1 and TRBJ2-7, with D possibly being TRBD2 (6 bases). V lost 1 base to trimming and J lost 0 bases, with 10 bases between them. The CDR3 extends over 15 amino acids. The germline V gene encodes CDR1 MGHRA and CDR2 YSYEKL.

The chain carries TRBV24-1 and TRBJ2-3, with D maybe TRBD1 (6 bases). CDR1 is KGHDR, CDR2 SFDVKD, per germline. With 2 bases removed from V and 4 bases from J, the gap between germline ends came to 15 bases. The CDR3 is 16 residues long. This chain's CDR3 is CATSDYRASSPDTQYF. CDR3 DNA: TGTGCCACCAGTGATTACAGGGCATCCAGTCCAGATACGCAGTATTTT.

The chain carries TRBV10-3 and TRBJ2-2, with 8 bases fitting TRBD1. V lost 3 bases and J lost 4; bases outside the gene matches: 19. The germline V gene has CDR1 ENHRY and CDR2 SYGVKD. The CDR3 is 20 residues long. CDR3 DNA sequence: TGTGCCATCAGTGAAACCTTTGGCAGGGGGCGTTTCGGACGCACCGGGGAGCTGTTTTTT. This translates into CAISETFGRGRFGRTGELFF.

This clonotype was picked up a small number of times. The genes are TRBV10-3 and TRBJ2-4, with TRBD2 matching over 7 bases. The DNA end is more similar to TRBJ2-5, so the J call may be wrong. The CDR3 totals 14 residues. Germline V lookup: CDR1 ENHRY, CDR2 SYGVKD. This chain's CDR3 is CAIRGLADKETQYF. DNA for the CDR3: TGTGCCATCAGAGGGCTAGCGGATAAAGAGACCCAGTACTTC.

Many counts were recorded for this clonotype. V gene TRBV30 combines with J gene TRBJ1-1; D is undetermined. Germline loops: CDR1 GTSNPN, CDR2 SVGIG (reference sequence). Trimming removed 1 base from V and 0 bases from J, with 6 bases in between. CDR3 length: 13 residues. The DNA of the CDR3 is TGTGCCTGGAGTGAGGGCCTGAACACTGAAGCTTTCTTT. Translated, it gives CAWSEGLNTEAFF.

Concerning this clonotype itself: Given a much more abundant clone one base away, this may be a read error. The J gene is TRBJ2-1, the V gene TRBV28; the D is unclear. This CDR3 region has 15 residues. The germline V gene has CDR1 MDHEN and CDR2 SYDVKM. The CDR3 coding sequence is TGTGCCAGCAGTTTATCCAGCCCGGCCTTCAATAAGCAGTTCTTC. The encoded protein is CASSLSSPAFNKQFF. Full variable domain (missing parts from reference TRBV28 and TRBJ2-1): DVKVTQSSRYLVKRTGEKVFLECVQDMDHENMFWYRQDPGLGLRLIYFSYDVKMKEKGDIPEGYSVSREKKERFSLILESASTNQTSMYLCASSLSSPAFNKQFFGPGTRLTVL.

This clonotype turned up a few times. The chain joins TRBV19 to TRBJ2-2; TRBD2 matches at 10 bases. Germline V gives CDR1 LNHDA, CDR2 SQIVND (reference sequence). This CDR3 is built from 16 residues. Germline trimming cut 10 bases from V and 5 bases from J; bases unmatched to any gene: 13. CDR3 coding DNA: TGTGCCACCACAGGAGCGGGAGGGCCGATAACCGGGGAGCTGTTTTTT. Translating it yields CATTGAGGPITGELFF.

The CDR3 coding sequence is TGTGCCAGCAGCGGCAATGATCCGACTAGCCACTCTCGGGGGCAGTACTTC. As protein: CASSGNDPTSHSRGQYF. The chain has TRBV6-2 or TRBV6-3 and TRBJ2-7; TRBD2 aligns across 7 bases. CDR1 MNHEY and CDR2 SVGEGT come from the germline V gene. The V segment lost 6 bases and the J segment 9 bases; nucleotides outside the gene matches: 23. The CDR3 is 17 residues long.

In its sample, this clonotype was seen a few times. The chain has TRBV11-2 and TRBJ1-2; D might be TRBD1 (6 bases). This CDR3 region has 15 residues. Per germline, CDR1 SGHAT and CDR2 FQNNGV. The germline V and J ends were trimmed by 5 bases and 3 bases, with 16 bases remaining between them. The CDR3 nucleotides are TGTGCCAGCAGCCCACAGGGCGATTTGCACTATGGCTACACCTTC. Encoded protein: CASSPQGDLHYGYTF.